The clone carrying this T cell receptor beta chain was observed a handful of times. The sample originates from a study of T-cell memory formation after mild COVID-19. TCRdb reanalysed the 5' RACE reads using MiXCR and keeps one entry per CDR3 protein. In the table there are roughly 310,000 distinct CDR3 sequences, approximately 15% of which are singletons. CDR3 size: 15 residues. The germline V gene encodes CDR1 SGHAT and CDR2 FQDESV (reference sequence). The V end was cut by 8 bases, the J end by 5 bases, with 22 bases between. The J gene is TRBJ2-7, the V gene TRBV11-1; D tentatively reads TRBD1 or TRBD2 (6 bases each). This TCR was sampled from a man aged 18 to 29 who had mild COVID-19 (a few samples of this study predate the infection). Cell type and time point are not known. Specimen: PBMCs or a T cell subset sorted from them (not recorded which). CDR3 coding DNA: TGTGCCAGCCGCGGCGGGCCGGGGGCCATTGACGAGCAGTACTTC. It encodes CASRGGPGAIDEQYF.